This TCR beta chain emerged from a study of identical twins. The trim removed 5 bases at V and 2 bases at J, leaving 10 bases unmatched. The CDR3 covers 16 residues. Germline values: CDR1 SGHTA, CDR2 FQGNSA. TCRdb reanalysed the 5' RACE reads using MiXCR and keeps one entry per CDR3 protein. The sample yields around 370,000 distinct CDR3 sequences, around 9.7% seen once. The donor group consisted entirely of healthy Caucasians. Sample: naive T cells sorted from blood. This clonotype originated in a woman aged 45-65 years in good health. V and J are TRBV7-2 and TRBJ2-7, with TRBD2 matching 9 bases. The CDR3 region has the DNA TGTGCCAGCAGCCCCAGCCGGGGACTAGCCCCCTACGAGCAGTACTTC. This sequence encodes CASSPSRGLAPYEQYF.